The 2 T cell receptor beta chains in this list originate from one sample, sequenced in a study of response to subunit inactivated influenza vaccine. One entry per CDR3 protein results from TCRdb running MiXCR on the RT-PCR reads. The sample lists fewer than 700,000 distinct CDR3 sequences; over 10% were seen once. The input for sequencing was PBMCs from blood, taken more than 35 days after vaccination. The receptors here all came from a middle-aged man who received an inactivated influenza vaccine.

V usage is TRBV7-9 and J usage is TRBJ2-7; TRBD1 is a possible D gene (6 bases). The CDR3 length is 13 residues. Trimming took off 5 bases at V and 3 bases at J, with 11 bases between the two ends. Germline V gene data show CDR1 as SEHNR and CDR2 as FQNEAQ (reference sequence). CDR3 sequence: CASSPGHDYEQYF. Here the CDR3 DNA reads TGTGCCAGCAGCCCGGGACACGACTACGAGCAGTACTTC.

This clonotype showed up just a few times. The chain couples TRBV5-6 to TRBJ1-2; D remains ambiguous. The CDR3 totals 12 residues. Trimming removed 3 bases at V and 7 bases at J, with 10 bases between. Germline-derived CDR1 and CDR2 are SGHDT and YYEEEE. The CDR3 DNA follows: TGTGCCAGCAGCTCGCCGAACCTTGGCTACACCTTC. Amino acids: CASSSPNLGYTF.